These T cell receptor beta chains were read from a single sample in a study of OX40 agonist ivuxolimab in advanced cancers. Generated by immunoSEQ multiplex PCR, the TCRdb table keeps only in-frame clones and is missing some. The sample holds tens of thousands of clones, more than 80% seen once. Sequencing was performed on CD4+ or CD8+ T cells sorted from blood, taken in a trial of the OX40 agonist ivuxolimab. These receptors came from an adult with an advanced solid tumor such as melanoma, head and neck, liver or kidney cancer. CDR3s include the opening cysteine and the closing phenylalanine or tryptophan. The D gene is left open where the match is weak. Clone size, where shown, is once, few, many, or a class for clones that have expanded.

-	TRBV28	-	TRBJ1-2	TGTGCCAGCAGCCCACCGCAGATTAACTATGGCTACACCTTC	CASSPPQINYGYTF
-	TRBV9	-	TRBJ1-6	TGTGCCAGCAGCGTTCCTAATTCACCCCTCCACTTT	CASSVPNSPLHF
TRBD1	TRBV18	-	TRBJ2-7	TGTGCCAGCTCACCACCTCAGAAAGGGACAGGGGGCGAGCAGTACTTC	CASSPPQKGTGGEQYF
-	TRBV6-5	-	TRBJ2-7	TGTGCCAGCACGGGGGCCCCCTACGAGCAGTACTTC	CASTGAPYEQYF
TRBD1	TRBV10-3	once	TRBJ2-2	TGTGCCATGGCTCCGGGACAGGGGATCGGGGAGCTGTTTTTT	CAMAPGQGIGELFF
-	TRBV29-1	-	TRBJ1-2	TGCAGCGTGGGAACAGGGAGACGAAGTGGCTACACCTTC	CSVGTGRRSGYTF
-	TRBV28	-	TRBJ2-7	TGTGCCAGCAGGGGAGGGGACAGGACAGGCGAGCAGTACTTC	CASRGGDRTGEQYF
-	TRBV9	-	TRBJ2-3	TGTGCCAGCAGCGTAGGGGGCCATACGCAGTATTTT	CASSVGGHTQYF
-	TRBV4-2	-	TRBJ1-4	TGTGCCAGCAGCCAAGAGGGGGGGGCAACTAATGAAAAACTGTTTTTT	CASSQEGGATNEKLFF
-	TRBV18	-	TRBJ1-5	TGTGCCAGCTCACCACCGGGTGGCCCAGCGGATCAGCCCCAGCATTTT	CASSPPGGPADQPQHF
TRBD1	TRBV7-3	few	TRBJ1-1	TGTGCCAGCAGCTTACAGGGACAGGGAGGCACTGAAGCTTTCTTT	CASSLQGQGGTEAFF
-	TRBV7-2	-	TRBJ2-3	TGTGCCAGCAGCCCGAGGGGGTGGGGTAACACAGATACGCAGTATTTT	CASSPRGWGNTDTQYF
-	TRBV18	-	TRBJ2-3	TGTGCCAGCTCACCAGTAGATACGCAGTATTTT	CASSPVDTQYF
-	TRBV7-2	-	TRBJ2-1	TGTGCCAGCAGCTCCGATCCAGGGTACAATGAGCAGTTCTTC	CASSSDPGYNEQFF
TRBD1	TRBV5-1	once	TRBJ2-2	TGCGCCAGCAGGATTCCGGGACAGGCGAACACCGGGGAGCTGTTTTTT	CASRIPGQANTGELFF
TRBD1	TRBV6-5	-	TRBJ1-2	TGTGCCAGCAGTTACTCGTCGACAGGGCCCGAGTATGGCTACACCTTC	CASSYSSTGPEYGYTF
-	TRBV19	-	TRBJ1-2	TGTGCCAGTAGAAACGGTGGCAGGGTTGGTGGCTACACCTTC	CASRNGGRVGGYTF
-	TRBV9	few	TRBJ1-3	TGTGCCAGCAGCGCCGCTCTCTCGGGTTTCTCCTCTGGAAACACCATATATTTT	CASSAALSGFSSGNTIYF
-	TRBV9	-	TRBJ1-5	TGTGCCAGCAGCGTAGTGGGGGATCAGCCCCAGCATTTT	CASSVVGDQPQHF
-	TRBV5-4	few	TRBJ1-4	TGTGCCAGCAGCTTGGGGTTGTCTAATGAAAAACTGTTTTTT	CASSLGLSNEKLFF
TRBD1	TRBV7-2	few	TRBJ1-1	TGTGCCAGCAGCGGAGAGCCGACAGGGAGGACTGAAGCTTTCTTT	CASSGEPTGRTEAFF
TRBD2	TRBV5-1	-	TRBJ2-5	TGCGCCAGCAGTTCCGGGACTAGTAGTGAGACCCAGTACTTC	CASSSGTSSETQYF
-	TRBV7-9	-	TRBJ2-7	TGTGCCAGCAGCTTGGGGCAGGGCCTAGGCTACGAGCAGTACTTC	CASSLGQGLGYEQYF
TRBD1	TRBV2	-	TRBJ1-5	TGTGCCAGCCGGGGACAGGGTATTCAGCCCCAGCATTTT	CASRGQGIQPQHF
-	TRBV11-3	once	TRBJ2-6	TGTGCCAGCAGCCCCTTTGGGGCCAACGTCCTGACTTTC	CASSPFGANVLTF
-	TRBV28	-	TRBJ1-1	TGTGCCAGCAGTTTGGCGGGGGCAATTAACACTGAAGCTTTCTTT	CASSLAGAINTEAFF
-	TRBV5-5	-	TRBJ1-5	TGTGCCAGCAGCCGCGACCGTAGCAATCAGCCCCAGCATTTT	CASSRDRSNQPQHF
-	TRBV5-1	-	TRBJ2-1	TGCGCCAGCAGCGAAATCACAGGATTCAATGAGCAGTTCTTC	CASSEITGFNEQFF
TRBD2	TRBV7-3	-	TRBJ2-3	TGTGCCAGCAGCAGCTACCGGGGGGCAGATACGCAGTATTTT	CASSSYRGADTQYF
TRBD1	TRBV30	once	TRBJ2-1	TGTGCCTGGAGGATGGGACAGAGCTCCTACAATGAGCAGTTCTTC	CAWRMGQSSYNEQFF
-	TRBV14	-	TRBJ2-5	TGTGCCACACTCGGATACCAAGAGACCCAGTACTTC	CATLGYQETQYF
-	TRBV15	few	TRBJ1-4	TGTGCCACAAACGTCCAGGGGCGTACTAATGAAAAACTGTTTTTT	CATNVQGRTNEKLFF
-	TRBV19	-	TRBJ1-5	TGTGCCAGTGACAATTCCGAAGATTATAGCAATCAGCCCCAGCATTTT	CASDNSEDYSNQPQHF
-	TRBV7-2	-	TRBJ1-1	TGTGCCAGCAGGAATACAGGGAACACTGAAGCTTTCTTT	CASRNTGNTEAFF
TRBD1	TRBV5-5	-	TRBJ2-5	TGTGCCAGCAGCCAGGGACAGCTACAAGAGACCCAGTACTTC	CASSQGQLQETQYF
-	TRBV5-1	many	TRBJ2-1	TGCGCCAGCAGCTTGACAGGTAGCTCCTACAATGAGCAGTTCTTC	CASSLTGSSYNEQFF
TRBD1	TRBV5-4	-	TRBJ1-2	TGTGCCAGCAGCTTAAAGGGGGCCGGGCACTATGGCTACACCTTC	CASSLKGAGHYGYTF
-	TRBV30	few	TRBJ1-5	TGTGCCTGGACCAGGGAAGGCAATCAGCCCCAGCATTTT	CAWTREGNQPQHF
-	TRBV7-2	-	TRBJ1-6	TGTGCCAGCAGCCCCCAACCAGGGTTTTATTCACCCCTCCACTTT	CASSPQPGFYSPLHF
-	TRBV1	-	TRBJ1-2	TGCACCAGCAGCCAAGGGGGTCTTTGCCATGGCTACACCTTC	CTSSQGGLCHGYTF
TRBD1	TRBV5-1	-	TRBJ1-6	TGCGCCAGCAGCACCGGACAGGGAAATTCACCCCTCCACTTT	CASSTGQGNSPLHF
-	TRBV5-1	-	TRBJ2-5	TGCGCCAGCAGCTTGGGAGGGGGAGAAGAGACCCAGTACTTC	CASSLGGGEETQYF
TRBD1	TRBV19	-	TRBJ2-5	TGTGCCAGTACCAGGACAGGTTTTGGGGAGACCCAGTACTTC	CASTRTGFGETQYF
TRBD1	TRBV28	-	TRBJ1-6	TGTGCCAGCAGTCTCCCCGGGACAGGGGTTCCACCCCTCCACTTT	CASSLPGTGVPPLHF
-	TRBV2	-	TRBJ2-1	TGTGCCAGCAACCTAGAAGTCAGGGTTAATGAGCAGTTCTTC	CASNLEVRVNEQFF
-	TRBV7-2	-	TRBJ2-1	TGTGCCAGCACCCCTAACAATGAGCAGTTCTTC	CASTPNNEQFF
-	TRBV6-5	-	TRBJ2-7	TGTGCCAGCAGTTCGGACACCCCTGGCACCTACGAGCAGTACTTC	CASSSDTPGTYEQYF
-	TRBV19	-	TRBJ2-3	TGTGCCAGTAGTATCGGAGAGGGTCGGGATACGCAGTATTTT	CASSIGEGRDTQYF
TRBD2	TRBV9	-	TRBJ2-5	TGTGCCAGCAGCGTGACCGGGGGGTCGGGAGAGACCCAGTACTTC	CASSVTGGSGETQYF
-	TRBV7-2	-	TRBJ2-1	TGTGCCAGCAGCCCCCGATACAATGAGCAGTTCTTC	CASSPRYNEQFF
-	TRBV7-3	-	TRBJ2-2	TGTGCCAGCAGCTTAAATCAACCAGGCATCACCGGGGAGCTGTTTTTT	CASSLNQPGITGELFF
TRBD2	TRBV2	-	TRBJ2-1	TGTGCCAGCACCTCCCCGCTAGCGGGGTTGAATGAGCAGTTCTTC	CASTSPLAGLNEQFF
-	TRBV7-8	-	TRBJ2-5	TGTGCCAGCACCCGGGGGGCGCTTTTGAGGTACCAAGAGACCCAGTACTTC	CASTRGALLRYQETQYF
-	TRBV30	-	TRBJ2-5	TGTGCCTGGAGTGGAGATCTCTGGGAGACCCAGTACTTC	CAWSGDLWETQYF